A single sample gave rise to the 12 T cell receptor beta chains below, sequenced in a study of identical twins. Via MiXCR, TCRdb re-called the 5' RACE reads, giving one row per CDR3 protein. The table records about 1.7 million distinct CDR3 sequences, under 35% of them present only once. Specimen: cord blood. These receptor sequences come from a newborn girl in good health.

This chain uses TRBV6-2 or TRBV6-3 with TRBJ2-1, with D possibly being TRBD2 (6 bases). CDR3 size: 16 residues. V lost 7 bases, J lost 7 bases, and 23 bases lay in between. Per the germline V gene, CDR1 is MNHEY and CDR2 is SVGEGT. The CDR3 sequence is CASNPFGWRGGNEQFF. For the CDR3, the DNA is TGTGCCAGCAACCCATTCGGTTGGCGGGGTGGGAATGAGCAGTTCTTC.

CDR3 nucleotides: TGTGCCTCACAGACAGTTCTAGCCAAAAACATTCAGTACTTC. Amino acids: CASQTVLAKNIQYF. The chain is built from TRBV11-2 and TRBJ2-4; tentative D call: TRBD1 (5 bases). Trimming removed 11 bases at V and 0 bases at J, with 14 bases between. The germline V gene has CDR1 SGHAT and CDR2 FQNNGV. The CDR3 runs to 14 residues.

This clonotype occurred a few times. This chain connects TRBV25-1 to TRBJ2-3; D gene uncertain. Germline assignment: CDR1 MGHDK and CDR2 SYGVNS. This CDR3 has 14 residues. With 4 bases removed from V and 4 bases from J, the gap between germline ends came to 12 bases. This CDR3 reads CASSAPRSADTQYF. The DNA of the CDR3 is TGTGCCAGCAGTGCCCCTCGATCCGCAGATACGCAGTATTTT.

This clonotype was found many times. The chain combines TRBV28 with TRBJ2-7, with TRBD1 identical over 7 bases. The ends lost 6 bases at V and 2 bases at J; junction bases unmatched: 10. The germline V gene encodes CDR1 MDHEN and CDR2 SYDVKM. There are 15 residues in the CDR3. The CDR3 region has the DNA TGTGCCAGCAGCCGGGACAGCGAAACTACCTACGAGCAGTACTTC. It yields the protein CASSRDSETTYEQYF.

The CDR3 DNA is TGTGCCAGCAGCTTAGAAGCGGGGGAGGGAACAGATACGCAGTATTTT. This sequence encodes CASSLEAGEGTDTQYF. The V call is TRBV13, the J call TRBJ2-3; 8 bases map to TRBD2. Germline CDR1 is PRHDT and CDR2 is FYEKMQ (reference sequence). V was pared by 1 base and J by 3 bases, with 6 bases of the junction left unmatched. The CDR3 is 16 amino acids.

The chain employs TRBV20-1 and TRBJ2-7; D is unclear. Germline values: CDR1 DFQATT, CDR2 SNEGSKA (reference sequence). The CDR3 length is 12 residues. Trimming took off 4 bases at V and 5 bases at J, with 12 bases between the two ends. The CDR3 sequence is CSAKDPPHEQYF. The CDR3, as DNA: TGCAGTGCTAAGGACCCCCCGCACGAGCAGTACTTC.

The table lists this clonotype with a few counts. The rearrangement links TRBV28 to TRBJ2-1; D gene ambiguous. The CDR3 covers 16 residues. The germline V and J ends were trimmed by 5 bases and 1 base, with 15 bases remaining between them. The germline CDR1 and CDR2 sequences are MDHEN and SYDVKM. CDR3 region: CASSPLLLHSYNEQFF. CDR3 bases: TGTGCCAGCAGTCCTCTACTTCTTCATTCCTACAATGAGCAGTTCTTC. Using reference TRBV28 and TRBJ2-1 for the parts outside the CDR3, the full variable domain is DVKVTQSSRYLVKRTGEKVFLECVQDMDHENMFWYRQDPGLGLRLIYFSYDVKMKEKGDIPEGYSVSREKKERFSLILESASTNQTSMYLCASSPLLLHSYNEQFFGPGTRLTVL.

This clonotype was detected many times. The genes are TRBV20-1 and TRBJ2-3; a possible D gene is TRBD2 (6 bases). CDR3 length: 13 amino acids. Per germline, CDR1 DFQATT and CDR2 SNEGSKA (reference sequence). Trimming shortened V by 2 bases and J by 1 base, and 7 bases separated the two germline ends. CDR3 protein: CSARSGGTDTQYF. CDR3 sequence (DNA): TGCAGTGCTAGATCGGGGGGCACAGATACGCAGTATTTT.

V usage is TRBV10-3 and J usage is TRBJ1-2; 11 positions agree with TRBD1. Trimming cost V 0 bases and J 0 bases; bases outside gene matches: 6. This CDR3 comprises 18 residues. Germline CDR1 ENHRY, CDR2 SYGVKD. The CDR3 sequence is CAISESRTGGPPNYGYTF. For the CDR3, the DNA is TGTGCCATCAGTGAGTCCCGGACAGGGGGCCCCCCTAACTATGGCTACACCTTC.

The chain joins TRBV20-1 to TRBJ1-5; tentative D call: TRBD1 (5 bases). V lost 6 bases and J 5 bases, leaving 20 bases between the germline ends. Germline CDR1 and CDR2: DFQATT and SNEGSKA (reference sequence). The CDR3 is 15 amino acids. The CDR3 coding sequence is TGCAGTGCCTCTGAAACCAGGGACTATCATCAGCCCCAGCATTTT. Translation gives CSASETRDYHQPQHF.

This sequence joins TRBV11-2 and TRBJ1-2, with 7 positions matching TRBD1. Germline V gene lookup returns CDR1 SGHAT and CDR2 FQNNGV. V lost 5 bases and J lost 2; bases outside the gene matches: 8. The CDR3 length is 15 residues. In DNA form, the CDR3 reads TGTGCCAGCAGCCCCCGGGACAGCCAAAACTATGGCTACACCTTC. It encodes CASSPRDSQNYGYTF.

The genes are TRBV6-5 and TRBJ1-5; maybe TRBD1 (5 bases). The ends were cut back, 2 bases at V and 5 bases at J, with 22 bases in the middle. Germline lookup yields CDR1 MNHEY and CDR2 SVGAGI. There are 18 residues in the CDR3. The CDR3 DNA reads TGTGCCAGCAGTTACCCACTGGGACGGCCCATTAGGGATCAGCCCCAGCATTTT. This gives the protein CASSYPLGRPIRDQPQHF.